The rows below give T cell receptor beta chains drawn from one sample of a study of breast tumors, draining lymph nodes, adjacent tissues. Each CDR3 protein gets one entry after TCRdb re-called the multiplex PCR reads with MiXCR. The sample has 290,000 or so distinct CDR3 sequences; 30% to 35% are singletons. Sequencing was carried out using axillary lymph node tissue. All receptors derive from a female donor with breast cancer. Some clones in this sample may be carry-over from other donors' samples. CDR3s include the opening cysteine and the closing phenylalanine or tryptophan. D genes are given only for firm matches. Clone size, where shown, is once, few, many, or a class for clones that have expanded.

>TRBJ1-4|many|TRBV12-3/TRBV12-4|15|.
CASTQGGTSREKLFF
TGTGCCAGCACCCAAGGAGGGACCTCCAGGGAAAAACTGTTTTTT
>TRBJ2-2|.|TRBV27|13|.
CASSSEPGTSLFF
TGTGCCAGCAGTTCCGAGCCCGGGACCAGTCTGTTTTTT
>TRBJ2-5|few|TRBV6-2/TRBV6-3|11|.
CASSYPETQYF
TGTGCCAGCAGTTACCCGGAGACCCAGTACTTC
>TRBJ2-7|many|TRBV6-6|15|.
CASKINLGASYEQYF
TGTGCCAGCAAAATTAACCTTGGGGCTTCCTACGAGCAGTACTTC
>TRBJ2-3|.|TRBV18|16|TRBD2
CASSRSTSGGTDTQYF
TGTGCCAGCTCACGCTCAACTAGCGGTGGCACAGATACGCAGTATTTT
>TRBJ1-5|few|TRBV28|15|.
CASSPAGVSNQPQHF
TGTGCCAGCAGTCCAGCAGGGGTCAGCAATCAGCCCCAGCATTTT
>TRBJ1-6|many|TRBV6-1|16|.
CASSALGRSYNSPLHF
TGTGCCAGCAGTGCGCTTGGGAGGTCCTATAATTCACCCCTCCACTTT
>TRBJ1-1|.|TRBV20-1|13|.
CSSAQGANTEAFF
TGCAGTTCAGCGCAGGGCGCGAACACTGAAGCTTTCTTT
>TRBJ2-3|many|TRBV11-3|12|.
CASSLELDTQYF
TGTGCCAGCAGCTTAGAATTAGATACGCAGTATTTT
>TRBJ1-2|.|TRBV5-4|17|.
CARSPGLEIGGTAGYTF
TGTGCCAGGAGCCCTGGACTAGAGATCGGTGGCACCGCTGGCTACACCTTC
>TRBJ2-7|many|TRBV6-5|17|.
CASSYGLQGGSSYEQYF
TGTGCCAGCAGTTATGGGCTTCAGGGGGGGAGCTCCTACGAGCAGTACTTC
>TRBJ2-5|many|TRBV29-1|15|.
CSVGLGQGRGETQYF
TGCAGCGTTGGATTAGGGCAGGGGAGAGGAGAGACCCAGTACTTC
>TRBJ2-1|many|TRBV19|15|.
CASSIPGSAYNEQFF
TGTGCCAGTAGTATACCGGGATCCGCTTACAATGAGCAGTTCTTC
>TRBJ2-2|few|TRBV30|14|.
CAWSVMTNTGELFF
TGTGCCTGGAGTGTAATGACTAACACCGGGGAGCTGTTTTTT
>TRBJ1-2|many|TRBV15|13|.
CATSTESNYGYTF
TGTGCCACCAGCACAGAGTCTAACTATGGCTACACCTTC
>TRBJ2-2|many|TRBV4-2|15|TRBD2
CASSQGGGRSGELFF
TGTGCCAGCAGCCAAGGTGGCGGGAGGTCCGGGGAGCTGTTTTTT
>TRBJ2-7|.|TRBV28|13|.
CASSLRPGDEQYF
TGTGCCAGCAGTTTACGGCCGGGGGACGAGCAGTACTTC
>TRBJ1-2|many|TRBV27|15|.
CASSLGPLRGYGYTF
TGTGCCAGCAGCCTGGGACCGCTTCGAGGTTATGGCTACACCTTC
>TRBJ2-2|.|TRBV6-5|11|.
CASSPPRELFF
TGTGCCAGCAGTCCCCCCAGGGAGCTGTTTTTT
>TRBJ2-7|.|TRBV30|13|.
CAWIRKGSYEQYF
TGTGCCTGGATTAGGAAGGGCTCCTACGAGCAGTACTTC
>TRBJ1-3|.|TRBV29-1|14|TRBD1
CSVETGGPGNTIYF
TGCAGCGTCGAGACAGGGGGCCCTGGAAACACCATATATTTT
>TRBJ2-7|many|TRBV15|16|.
CATSSRITGWDDEQYF
TGTGCCACCAGCTCCCGGATTACGGGATGGGACGACGAGCAGTACTTC
>TRBJ1-3|.|TRBV9|20|.
CASGVGIQGTTSATGNTIYF
TGTGCCAGCGGCGTAGGGATACAGGGTACCACGTCGGCCACTGGAAACACCATATATTTT
>TRBJ2-7|many|TRBV12-3/TRBV12-4|17|TRBD2
CASSFLVAGGLPYEQYF
TGTGCCAGCAGTTTTTTGGTAGCGGGAGGCCTCCCCTACGAGCAGTACTTC
>TRBJ1-5|.|TRBV11-3|14|.
CASSGAGIGQPQHF
TGTGCCAGCAGCGGTGCGGGCATAGGGCAGCCCCAGCATTTT
>TRBJ1-5|.|TRBV24-1|15|.
CASSWAGNSNQPQHF
TGTGCCAGCAGCTGGGCCGGGAATAGCAATCAGCCCCAGCATTTT
>TRBJ2-1|few|TRBV5-4|16|TRBD1
CASRKDRGWSYNEQFF
TGTGCCAGCAGAAAAGACAGGGGTTGGTCCTACAATGAGCAGTTCTTC
>TRBJ2-2|many|TRBV24-1|14|.
CATSVAVNTGELFF
TGTGCCACCAGTGTAGCGGTCAACACCGGGGAGCTGTTTTTT
>TRBJ2-2|many|TRBV20-1|14|TRBD1
CSARPTGRTGELFF
TGCAGTGCTAGACCGACAGGGCGGACCGGGGAGCTGTTTTTT
>TRBJ2-5|.|TRBV6-5|18|TRBD2
CASSYSGGLAGAPETQYF
TGTGCCAGCAGTTACTCGGGGGGACTAGCGGGAGCCCCAGAGACCCAGTACTTC
>TRBJ2-6|.|TRBV6-4|17|TRBD1
CASSSKTGSSGANVLTF
TGTGCCAGCTCATCAAAGACAGGGTCCTCTGGGGCCAACGTCCTGACTTTC
>TRBJ2-1|many|TRBV7-2|15|TRBD2
CASSSSSGRAGEQFF
TGTGCCAGCAGCTCCTCTAGCGGGAGGGCCGGTGAGCAGTTCTTC
>TRBJ1-4|few|TRBV20-1|15|.
CSARRVGQGPEKLFF
TGCAGTGCTAGAAGAGTAGGGCAGGGTCCTGAAAAACTGTTTTTT
>TRBJ2-3|many|TRBV7-9|16|.
CASIQGRGRNTDTQYF
TGTGCCAGCATCCAGGGGAGAGGGCGGAACACAGATACGCAGTATTTT
>TRBJ2-3|many|TRBV7-4|13|.
CASSLGKSVTQYF
TGTGCCAGCAGCTTAGGGAAATCGGTTACGCAGTATTTT